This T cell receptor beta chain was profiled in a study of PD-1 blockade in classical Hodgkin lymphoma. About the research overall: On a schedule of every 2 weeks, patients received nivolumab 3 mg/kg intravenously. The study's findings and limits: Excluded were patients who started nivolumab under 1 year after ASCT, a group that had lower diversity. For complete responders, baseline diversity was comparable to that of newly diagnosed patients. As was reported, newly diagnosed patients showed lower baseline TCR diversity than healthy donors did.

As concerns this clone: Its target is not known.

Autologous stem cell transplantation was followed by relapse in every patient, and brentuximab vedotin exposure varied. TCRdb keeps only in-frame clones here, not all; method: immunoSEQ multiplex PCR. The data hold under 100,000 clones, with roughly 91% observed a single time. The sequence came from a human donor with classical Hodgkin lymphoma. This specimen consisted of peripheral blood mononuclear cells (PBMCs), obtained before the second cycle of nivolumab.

The CDR3 protein is CASSPKEGLVTQYF. CDR3 sequence (DNA): TGTGCCAGCTCACCAAAGGAGGGATTGGTGACCCAGTACTTC. The chain uses TRBV18 and TRBJ2-5; D possibly corresponds to TRBD2 (6 bases). The germline gives CDR1 KGHSH, CDR2 LQKENI. Trimming shortened V by 2 bases and J by 7 bases, and 14 bases separated the two germline ends. The CDR3 length is 14 residues.